This T cell receptor beta chain was found in a study of shared clonotypes between healthy human individuals. Overall study findings and caveats: It was expected that sequencing depth would affect clonotype sharing among donors.

Comment on this clone: The antigen is undetermined. Within the sample, other DNA sequences also encode this same CDR3.

The naive CD8 population came from CD45RO-negative cells selected for CCR7, without terminally differentiated effector memory CD45RA+ cells. Repertoires were generated with immunoSEQ multiplex PCR, while TCRdb's copy carries only in-frame clones and drops some. The sample lists about 2.1 million clones, about 92% occurring once. Germline CDR1 and CDR2: MNHEY and SVGAGI. J was trimmed by 2 bases and V by 6 bases; bases with no gene match: 6. This CDR3 spans 14 amino acids. Sequencing used naive CD8+ T cells from PBMCs. V is TRBV6-5 and J is TRBJ2-7; TRBD2 agrees at 8 bases. This receptor was identified in a man between 18 and 29 years old in good health. Some clones in this sample may be carry-over from other donors' samples. The CDR3 protein is CASSPRGGTYEQYF. CDR3 sequence (DNA): TGTGCCAGCAGCCCTCGGGGGGGAACCTACGAGCAGTACTTC.